This T cell receptor (beta chain) was obtained from a study of cytomegalovirus exposure and HLA in healthy donors. Both 60 Vbeta primers and 13 Jbeta primers went into the PCR. Libraries were prepared by immunoSEQ multiplex PCR; TCRdb keeps only in-frame clonotypes and omits some of them. The table records about 180,000 clones, 75% to 90% of them present only once. Germline loops: CDR1 LNHDA, CDR2 SQIVND (reference sequence). The CDR3 has 14 amino acids. V shed 7 bases and J shed 7 bases, with 17 bases lying between them. Sequencing input: PBMCs. The chain joins TRBV19 to TRBJ2-1; no definite D call. This clonotype was obtained from a boy younger than 10 in good health and CMV-seronegative. Here the CDR3 DNA reads TGTGCCAGTAAACCCCAGGATCTTGGAAATGAGCAGTTCTTC. This sequence encodes CASKPQDLGNEQFF.